This T cell receptor (beta chain) is from a study of Ad26.COV2.S vaccination and SARS-CoV-2 variants. Study in general: Intramuscular Ad26.COV2.S doses were given once or twice, 56 days apart. Study-level findings and limits: After vaccination, reports described spike-specific CD8+ and CD4+ T cell responses as showing substantial breadth. Spike-specific TCR breadth was greater after Ad26.COV2.S than placebo.

Sequencing was performed with immunoSEQ multiplex PCR; in TCRdb, only in-frame clones are kept and a portion is missing. The data contain a few hundred thousand clones, about 88% of them singletons. Germline CDR1 is MNHNY and CDR2 is SVGAGI (reference sequence). Deletions cut 10 bases from V and 4 bases from J, with 16 bases between. This CDR3 comprises 13 residues. As regards this clone: What it binds is not known.

The treatment is: 15 to 20 received Ad26.COV2.S at low or high dose, single or two shots; several received placebo; per-sample allocation not given. Sample collection was performed on day 63 after the first vaccine or placebo injection. Ad26 vector vaccine expressed Wuhan-strain SARS-CoV-2 spike. The source material was peripheral blood, sampled in a trial of Ad26.COV2.S vaccine versus placebo. This rearrangement joins TRBV6-6 to TRBJ1-1, with a tentative D call TRBD1 (5 bases). The clonotype was recovered from a person between 18 and 60 years old who received the Ad26.COV2.S COVID-19 vaccine or a placebo. The CDR3 protein is CATIQGGGTEAFF. CDR3 in DNA: TGTGCCACCATTCAGGGCGGTGGCACTGAAGCTTTCTTT.